This T cell receptor beta chain was observed in a study of T cell responses to AZD1222 COVID-19 vaccine. Study findings and constraints: There were repertoire samples only from the period after the peak T cell response.

With respect to this clone: As yet, its antigen is unknown.

TCRdb's copy holds only in-frame clones and misses some; the assay was immunoSEQ multiplex PCR. Among 120,000 or so clones listed, about 90% were seen once. The CDR3 runs to 15 residues. Trimming removed 0 bases at V and 7 bases at J, with 10 bases between. Germline V gene data show CDR1 as SGHVS and CDR2 as FQNEAQ. V gene TRBV7-8 combines with J gene TRBJ1-6; D is unclear. Sequences were derived from peripheral blood, sampled on day 0 of AZD1222 vaccination. The clonotype comes from an adult in good health. CDR3 protein: CASSLARTANSPLHF. DNA for the CDR3: TGTGCCAGCAGCTTAGCGCGGACGGCGAATTCACCCCTCCACTTT.